The clone carrying this T cell receptor (beta chain) occurred once. This sample was taken from a study of blood T cell repertoires in COVID-19. The V gene end was trimmed by 2 bases and the J gene end by 5 bases; junction bases not matched to a gene: 3. The CDR3 is made up of 15 amino acids. Germline-derived CDR1 and CDR2 are MDHEN and SYDVKM. Methods used by the authors: The authors estimated nucleated cell counts from reference gene primer amplification. Only in-frame clones appear in the TCRdb table, and some are missing; sequencing was by immunoSEQ multiplex PCR. For V, J and clone size, that table is used; D and trimming come from the DNA. This sample has 130,000 to 150,000 clones, with under 90% found just once.

The sequencing input was peripheral blood. J is TRBJ1-6 and V is TRBV28, with 7 bases that match TRBD1. The origin of this receptor is a woman of 80 years or more in a cohort sampled during active or convalescent COVID-19. The CDR3 DNA reads TGTGCCAGCAGTTTAGGGGGGACAGATAATTCACCCCTCCACTTT. It is translated as CASSLGGTDNSPLHF.